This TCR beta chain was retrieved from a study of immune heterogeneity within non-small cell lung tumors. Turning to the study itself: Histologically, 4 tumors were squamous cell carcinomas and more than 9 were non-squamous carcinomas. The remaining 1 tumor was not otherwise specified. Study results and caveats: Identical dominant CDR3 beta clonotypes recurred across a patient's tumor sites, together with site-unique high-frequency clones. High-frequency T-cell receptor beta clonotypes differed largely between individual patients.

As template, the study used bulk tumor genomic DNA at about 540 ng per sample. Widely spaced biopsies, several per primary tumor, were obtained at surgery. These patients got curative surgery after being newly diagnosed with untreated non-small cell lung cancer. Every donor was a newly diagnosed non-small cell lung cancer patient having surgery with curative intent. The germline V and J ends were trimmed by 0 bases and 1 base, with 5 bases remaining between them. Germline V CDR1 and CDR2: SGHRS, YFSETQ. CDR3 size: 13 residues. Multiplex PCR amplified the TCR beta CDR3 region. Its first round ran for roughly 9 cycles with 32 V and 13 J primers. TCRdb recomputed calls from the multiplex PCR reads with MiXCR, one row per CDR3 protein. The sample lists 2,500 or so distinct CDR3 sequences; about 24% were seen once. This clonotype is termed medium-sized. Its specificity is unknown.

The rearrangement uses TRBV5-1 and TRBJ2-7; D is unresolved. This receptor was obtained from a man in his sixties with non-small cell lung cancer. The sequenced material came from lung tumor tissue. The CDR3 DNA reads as TGCGCCAGCAGCTTGGACTTGTCCTACGAGCAGTACTTC. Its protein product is CASSLDLSYEQYF. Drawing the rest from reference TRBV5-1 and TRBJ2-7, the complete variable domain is KAGVTQTPRYLIKTRGQQVTLSCSPISGHRSVSWYQQTPGQGLQFLFEYFSETQRNKGNFPGRFSGRQFSNSRSEMNVSTLELGDSALYLCASSLDLSYEQYFGPGTRLTVT.